Listed below are T cell receptor beta chains from one sample, sequenced in a study of type 1 regulatory T cells. No cognate antigen is known for these TCRs. TCRdb re-called the reads through MiXCR, storing one row per CDR3 protein. Among about 62,000 distinct CDR3 sequences listed, less than 65% were seen once. Specimen: cultured non-Tr1 T cells, either the whole culture or a sorted T cell fraction (not recorded which). Receptor source: a human donor in good health. Both conserved end residues are part of each CDR3. A D gene is named only where the DNA matches it firmly. Some rows mark clone size as missing; the rest say once, few, many or name a class of expanded clone.

CDR3,DNA,V,D,size,J
CSARDSIRAGSNQPQHF,TGCAGTGCTAGAGACAGCATTAGGGCAGGCTCCAATCAGCCCCAGCATTTT,TRBV20-1,-,-,TRBJ1-5
CASRPGTLSYEQYF,TGTGCCAGCAGACCCGGGACACTCTCCTACGAGCAGTACTTC,TRBV7-8,-,-,TRBJ2-7
CSARDPESENTEAFF,TGCAGTGCTAGAGATCCAGAGTCCGAGAACACTGAAGCTTTCTTT,TRBV20-1,-,few,TRBJ1-1
CASSVGAGTGNTIYF,TGTGCCAGCAGCGTAGGGGCAGGGACTGGAAACACCATATATTTT,TRBV9,-,once,TRBJ1-3
CASRDHDSFWGYTF,TGTGCCAGCAGGGACCACGACAGTTTCTGGGGCTACACCTTC,TRBV27,-,few,TRBJ1-2
CSARGDTPGTEAFF,TGCAGTGCTAGGGGCGATACCCCCGGCACTGAAGCTTTCTTT,TRBV20-1,-,-,TRBJ1-1
CASSLSLAGNEQFF,TGTGCCAGCAGCTTAAGTCTAGCGGGCAATGAGCAGTTCTTC,TRBV7-3,TRBD2,-,TRBJ2-1
CASTLAGGTKTVSYNEQFF,TGTGCCAGCACCCTAGCGGGAGGTACGAAAACCGTCTCCTACAATGAGCAGTTCTTC,TRBV12-3/TRBV12-4,TRBD2,once,TRBJ2-1
CASSGSSSNEQFF,TGTGCCAGCAGCGGGAGTTCGTCCAATGAGCAGTTCTTC,TRBV2,-,-,TRBJ2-1
CASSTGAGTSNEQFF,TGTGCCAGCTCAACCGGCGCCGGGACTAGCAATGAGCAGTTCTTC,TRBV18,TRBD2,-,TRBJ2-1
CASSLALSGGETQYF,TGTGCCAGCAGTTTAGCGCTTTCAGGGGGAGAGACCCAGTACTTT,TRBV12-3/TRBV12-4,TRBD1,-,TRBJ2-5
CSAKSYNEQFF,TGCAGTGCTAAATCCTACAATGAGCAGTTCTTC,TRBV20-1,-,-,TRBJ2-1
CAAGTSGVNTGELFF,TGTGCAGCCGGGACTAGCGGGGTGAACACCGGGGAGCTGTTTTTT,TRBV19,TRBD2,-,TRBJ2-2
CASRTVGAEAQYF,TGTGCCAGCAGAACTGTTGGTGCGGAAGCCCAGTACTTC,TRBV5-4,-,-,TRBJ2-5
CSVKLGGSYEQYF,TGCAGTGTTAAACTAGGGGGCTCCTACGAGCAGTACTTC,TRBV20-1,-,-,TRBJ2-7
CASSLGLAGQYF,TGTGCCAGCAGCTTAGGACTAGCGGGACAGTACTTC,TRBV7-9,TRBD2,-,TRBJ2-7
CASSFPTGTGGNTEAFF,TGTGCCAGCAGTTTCCCGACCGGGACAGGGGGGAACACTGAAGCTTTCTTT,TRBV12-3/TRBV12-4,TRBD1,-,TRBJ1-1
CASRHRASSGLAGVEQFF,TGTGCCAGCAGACACAGGGCGTCATCGGGACTAGCGGGAGTTGAGCAGTTCTTC,TRBV27,TRBD2,-,TRBJ2-1
CATTPGQGDDTQYF,TGTGCCACCACTCCGGGACAGGGTGACGATACGCAGTATTTT,TRBV4-2,TRBD1,-,TRBJ2-3
CASTPLAGVGNEQFF,TGTGCCAGCACTCCACTAGCGGGAGTTGGCAATGAGCAGTTCTTC,TRBV12-3/TRBV12-4,TRBD2,few,TRBJ2-1
CSASPAGYHNEQFF,TGCAGTGCTAGCCCAGCGGGATACCACAATGAGCAGTTCTTC,TRBV20-1,TRBD2,-,TRBJ2-1
CSARDWQGGSPLHF,TGCAGTGCTAGAGATTGGCAGGGCGGTTCACCCCTCCACTTT,TRBV20-1,-,once,TRBJ1-6
CATSSSLGTSGRGDTQYF,TGTGCCACCAGTTCCTCCCTTGGGACTAGCGGGAGAGGAGATACGCAGTATTTT,TRBV24-1,TRBD2,once,TRBJ2-3
CASSQDRTSGRWNEQFF,TGCGCCAGCAGCCAAGATAGGACTAGCGGGAGATGGAATGAGCAGTTCTTC,TRBV4-1,TRBD2,few,TRBJ2-1
CASSDLETQHF,TGTGCCAGCAGTGATCTAGAGACCCAGCATTTT,TRBV6-1,-,-,TRBJ1-5
CASTPRLAGDEQFF,TGTGCCAGCACCCCCCGGCTAGCGGGCGATGAGCAGTTCTTC,TRBV28,TRBD2,once,TRBJ2-1
CSARAAQGRGQPQHF,TGCAGTGCTAGAGCCGCACAGGGAAGGGGTCAGCCCCAGCATTTT,TRBV20-1,-,-,TRBJ1-5
CASSITGELFF,TGCGCCAGTAGCATAACCGGGGAGCTGTTTTTT,TRBV4-1,-,-,TRBJ2-2
CASSFGSRQPQHF,TGTGCCAGCAGTTTTGGGTCCCGTCAGCCCCAGCATTTT,TRBV12-3/TRBV12-4,-,-,TRBJ1-5
CASSFSGAQNYEQYF,TGTGCCAGCAGTTTCAGCGGGGCGCAGAACTACGAGCAGTACTTC,TRBV27,TRBD2,-,TRBJ2-7
CASSLDVGDTQYF,TGCGCCAGCAGCTTGGATGTTGGGGATACGCAGTATTTT,TRBV5-1,-,-,TRBJ2-3